This T cell receptor (beta chain) appears in the sequencing data of a study of shared clonotypes between healthy human individuals. Study-wide findings and caveats: Incomplete sequencing of sorted subsets was indicated by rarefaction despite large depth.

Using 200 ng DNA, approximately 27,000 T cell genomes, the sorted-subset replicate PCRs were run. In the source study's methods: Filtering differed for immunoSEQ, which gave only junction sequences without quality scores. Libraries were prepared by immunoSEQ multiplex PCR; TCRdb keeps only in-frame clonotypes and omits some of them. V, J and clone size are taken as reported in that table, and D and trimming were inferred from the DNA itself. The table has 550,000 to 850,000 clones, 74% seen once. The CDR3 has 15 residues. Trimming removed 5 bases from V and 0 bases from J; junction bases left unmatched: 5. The germline V gene has CDR1 SGHTA and CDR2 FQGNSA. Details on this clone: Its antigen is as yet unknown. This specimen includes other DNA sequences encoding the same CDR3.

The sample taken for sequencing was memory CD4+ T cells sorted from blood. Described subset: CD45RA-negative fraction. This clonotype was sampled from a woman younger than 45 in good health. The V and J genes are TRBV7-2 and TRBJ2-5; 8 bases align to TRBD1. The CDR3 here is CASSLHRGYQETQYF. CDR3 DNA sequence: TGTGCCAGCAGCCTTCACAGGGGGTACCAAGAGACCCAGTACTTC.